A single sample gave rise to the 25 T cell receptor beta chains below, sequenced in a study of T-cell memory formation after mild COVID-19. TCRdb reanalysed the 5' RACE reads using MiXCR and keeps one entry per CDR3 protein. This table has roughly 310,000 distinct CDR3 sequences, 15% to 20% appearing once. The sample was PBMCs or a T cell subset sorted from them (not recorded which). These receptors all come from a man in his late teens or twenties who had mild COVID-19 (a few samples of this study predate the infection). Cell type and time point are not known.

This chain links TRBV3-1 with TRBJ1-1, with D unclear. The CDR3 has 13 residues. The V and J ends lost 7 bases and 5 bases respectively, with 14 bases between them. The V gene's germline CDR1 is LGHDT and CDR2 YNNKEL (reference sequence). The CDR3 region is CASTLNRETEAFF. The CDR3 region has the DNA TGTGCCAGCACCTTGAATAGGGAGACTGAAGCTTTCTTT.

J is TRBJ2-3 and V is TRBV7-8, with TRBD1 identical over 7 bases. Trimming cost V 5 bases and J 4 bases; bases outside gene matches: 9. This CDR3 spans 15 amino acids. CDR1 SGHVS and CDR2 FQNEAQ come from the germline V gene. The CDR3: CASSHVLGGPDTQYF. CDR3 nucleotides: TGTGCCAGCAGCCACGTTTTAGGGGGCCCAGATACGCAGTATTTT.

This clonotype came up a few times. The chain carries TRBV29-1 and TRBJ2-1; 7 positions agree with TRBD1. CDR1 and CDR2 from the germline V gene are SQVTM and ANQGSEA. This CDR3 is built from 14 residues. J gave up 9 bases and V 0 bases, and 8 bases lay outside the gene matches. The DNA for the CDR3 is TGCAGCGTTGAAGAGAGGGGGCTGGCGGGTGAGCAGTTCTTC. As protein: CSVEERGLAGEQFF.

This clonotype showed up just a few times. The chain is built from TRBV12-3 or TRBV12-4 and TRBJ1-5; D call uncertain. With 9 bases removed from V and 2 bases from J, the gap between germline ends came to 11 bases. The CDR3 is 13 residues long. CDR3 DNA sequence: TGTGCCAGTAAGCCGGGAGGCAATCAGCCCCAGCATTTT. This sequence encodes CASKPGGNQPQHF.

This clonotype was counted a few times. The gene calls are TRBV27 and TRBJ1-1; maybe TRBD1 (6 bases). This CDR3 spans 14 amino acids. The germline V and J ends were trimmed by 8 bases and 3 bases, with 16 bases remaining between them. The germline V gene has CDR1 MNHEY and CDR2 SMNVEV (reference sequence). The CDR3 DNA reads as TGTGCCAGCCGTGTACAGGGTTGGGACACTGAAGCTTTCTTT. Its translation: CASRVQGWDTEAFF.

The chain has TRBV9 and TRBJ2-5; D is possibly TRBD1 (5 bases). Looked up from germline, CDR1 is SGDLS and CDR2 is YYNGEE. The CDR3 runs to 12 residues. V lost 4 bases, J lost 5 bases, and 9 bases lay in between. The CDR3 is CASSPNRETQYF. The CDR3 DNA reads TGTGCCAGCAGCCCAAACAGGGAGACCCAGTACTTC.

This rearrangement joins TRBV25-1 to TRBJ2-3, with 7 bases that match TRBD2. This CDR3 contains 14 residues. After removal of 3 bases from V and 2 bases from J, the junction contained 2 bases not matched to a gene. The V gene's germline CDR1 is MGHDK and CDR2 SYGVNS. CDR3 bases: TGTGCCAGCAGTGAGGGAGGGTACACAGATACGCAGTATTTT. Its protein product is CASSEGGYTDTQYF. Together with reference TRBV25-1 and TRBJ2-3, the CDR3 gives the full variable domain: EADIYQTPRYLVIGTGKKITLECSQTMGHDKMYWYQQDPGMELHLIHYSYGVNSTEKGDLSSESTVSRIRTEHFPLTLESARPSHTSQYLCASSEGGYTDTQYFGPGTRLTVL.

This clonotype was detected ten times or more. The DNA for the CDR3 is TGCGCCAGCAGCTTGTTGGGGCTAGAGATGGGACTCACAGATACGCAGTATTTT. It yields the protein CASSLLGLEMGLTDTQYF. This sequence joins TRBV5-1 and TRBJ2-3; weak D call: TRBD2 (6 bases). V gave up 1 base and J gave up 2 bases, with 20 bases separating them. Germline loops: CDR1 SGHRS, CDR2 YFSETQ. CDR3 length: 18 amino acids.

This clonotype has a handful of counts. This rearrangement joins TRBV28 to TRBJ2-7; 8 bases map to TRBD2. Germline V gene data show CDR1 as MDHEN and CDR2 as SYDVKM. The CDR3 length is 13 residues. The V gene end was trimmed by 5 bases and the J gene end by 4 bases; junction bases not matched to a gene: 4. The CDR3 loop reads CASSDSGVYEQYV. The DNA of the CDR3 is TGTGCCAGCAGTGATAGCGGGGTTTACGAGCAGTACGTC.

Only a few counts were recorded for this clonotype. The rearrangement uses TRBV20-1 and TRBJ2-7, with TRBD1 matching 11 bases. Germline trimming cut 8 bases from V and 1 base from J; bases unmatched to any gene: 7. The CDR3 sequence is 14 residues long. Looked up from germline, CDR1 is DFQATT and CDR2 is SNEGSKA (reference sequence). The CDR3 sequence is CSSTGTGGSYEQYV. Here the CDR3 DNA reads TGCAGTTCTACCGGGACAGGGGGTTCCTACGAGCAGTACGTC.

This clonotype was seen at least ten times. The genes are TRBV18 and TRBJ2-5, with D possibly being TRBD1 or TRBD2 (5 bases each). V gave up 3 bases and J gave up 0 bases, with 5 bases separating them. Germline-derived CDR1 and CDR2 are KGHSH and LQKENI. The CDR3 consists of 13 residues. CDR3 protein: CASSPGHQETQYF. CDR3 in DNA: TGTGCCAGCTCACCGGGACACCAAGAGACCCAGTACTTC.

This chain connects TRBV11-2 to TRBJ2-1, with no clear D. The CDR3 has 14 residues. Trimming stripped 5 bases from V and 1 base from J, with 9 bases between. CDR1 SGHAT and CDR2 FQNNGV come from the germline V gene. This CDR3 reads CASSPLWSYNEQFF. The DNA of the CDR3 is TGTGCCAGCAGCCCGCTCTGGTCCTACAATGAGCAGTTCTTC. Filled out from reference TRBV11-2 and TRBJ2-1, the complete variable domain reads EAGVAQSPRYKIIEKRQSVAFWCNPISGHATLYWYQQILGQGPKLLIQFQNNGVVDDSQLPKDRFSAERLKGVDSTLKIQPAKLEDSAVYLCASSPLWSYNEQFFGPGTRLTVL.

The chain is built from TRBV15 and TRBJ2-3; tentatively, D is TRBD1 (5 bases). The CDR3 runs to 14 residues. From germline, CDR1 is LNHNV and CDR2 YYDKDF (reference sequence). Trimming pared 0 bases from V and 4 bases from J, leaving 8 bases between. This CDR3 reads CATSRDQGADTQYF. For the CDR3, the DNA is TGTGCCACCAGCAGAGATCAGGGCGCAGATACGCAGTATTTT.

Notes on this clonotype: This may stem from a read error, because a much larger clone lies one nucleotide away. The genes are TRBV7-9 and TRBJ1-5; D is unresolved. The V gene's germline CDR1 is SEHNR and CDR2 FQNEAQ (reference sequence). This CDR3 spans 12 amino acids. V lost 6 bases and J lost 1, with 4 bases in between. The DNA for the CDR3 is TGTGCCAGCAGAGACAGCAATCAGCCCCAGCATTTT. Its protein product is CASRDSNQPQHF.

The rearrangement links TRBV3-1 to TRBJ2-5; D is perhaps TRBD2 (6 bases). Trimming took 3 bases from V and 7 from J, leaving 15 bases between them. The CDR3 loop spans 14 amino acids. Germline-derived CDR1 and CDR2 are LGHDT and YNNKEL (reference sequence). The CDR3 nucleotides are TGTGCCAGCAGCCAGGAGGGAGGAGTTGTGACCCAGTACTTC. Amino acids: CASSQEGGVVTQYF.

This clonotype was counted a few times. This chain joins TRBV6-1 and TRBJ2-7; tentatively, D is TRBD1 (5 bases). Germline loops: CDR1 MNHNS, CDR2 SASEGT. Trimming shortened V by 6 bases and J by 5 bases, and 17 bases separated the two germline ends. CDR3 length: 14 residues. The CDR3 loop reads CASRSRQGGNEQYV. The CDR3 nucleotides are TGTGCCAGCAGATCACGGCAGGGTGGTAACGAGCAGTACGTC.

The sample holds many counts of this clonotype. This chain uses TRBV18 with TRBJ1-4; D not certain. Per germline, CDR1 KGHSH and CDR2 LQKENI. The ends were cut back, 2 bases at V and 0 bases at J, with 4 bases in the middle. The CDR3 extends over 14 amino acids. Here the CDR3 reads CASSPVATNEKLFF. The CDR3 DNA sequence: TGTGCCAGCTCACCAGTTGCAACTAATGAAAAACTGTTTTTT.

This clonotype was seen only a few times. The chain couples TRBV6-2 or TRBV6-3 to TRBJ2-1; D gene uncertain. V lost 2 bases and J 6 bases, leaving 2 bases between the germline ends. Looked up from germline, CDR1 is MNHEY and CDR2 is SVGEGT. There are 11 residues in the CDR3. The DNA for the CDR3 is TGTGCCAGCAGTTACCCCAATGAGCAGTTCTTC. It yields the protein CASSYPNEQFF.

The V call is TRBV6-6, the J call TRBJ2-6; D is unresolved. In germline, CDR1 is MNHNY, CDR2 SVGAGI (reference sequence). V was trimmed by 8 bases and J by 0 bases, leaving 8 bases between them. The CDR3 is 14 amino acids. The CDR3 region has the DNA TGTGCCAGCGGATACCCCTCTGGGGCCAACGTCCTGACTTTC. It translates to CASGYPSGANVLTF.

This chain uses TRBV9 with TRBJ1-2, with 10 bases fitting TRBD1. CDR1 is SGDLS, CDR2 YYNGEE, per germline. The CDR3 contains 16 residues. V lost 4 bases, J lost 3 bases, and 9 bases stayed unmatched. As DNA, the CDR3 is TGTGCCAGCAGCCTAGGGCCAGGACAGGGGGACTATGGCTACACCTTC. Its protein product is CASSLGPGQGDYGYTF.

This clonotype appeared a few times. V is TRBV4-3 and J is TRBJ2-1; 7 nucleotides line up with TRBD1. V gave up 3 bases and J gave up 4 bases; unmatched junction bases: 12. The CDR3 loop spans 17 amino acids. CDR1 LGHNA and CDR2 YSLEER come from the germline V gene. For the CDR3, the DNA is TGCGCCAGCAGCCATGCGTATCCGGGACAGTCTTACAATGAGCAGTTCTTC. It codes for CASSHAYPGQSYNEQFF.

The genes are TRBV11-2 and TRBJ2-7, with unresolved D. Germline V gene sequence: CDR1 SGHAT, CDR2 FQNNGV. This CDR3 is built from 11 residues. V was pared by 3 bases and J by 3 bases, with 3 bases between. CDR3 amino acids: CASSFLYEQYV. The CDR3, as DNA: TGTGCCAGCAGCTTCCTCTACGAGCAGTACGTC.

The J gene is TRBJ2-2, the V gene TRBV5-5, with no clear D. CDR1 SGHKS and CDR2 YYEKEE come from the germline V gene (reference sequence). Trimming took off 0 bases at V and 8 bases at J, with 8 bases between the two ends. The CDR3 contains 13 residues. The CDR3 DNA is TGTGCCAGCAGCTTGGCCTCGGGTGGGGAGCTGTTTTTT. Amino acid sequence: CASSLASGGELFF.

This clonotype was seen a few times. The chain joins TRBV7-9 to TRBJ2-7; D gene uncertain. Per germline, CDR1 SEHNR and CDR2 FQNEAQ (reference sequence). CDR3 length: 14 amino acids. Trimming cost V 2 bases and J 2 bases, with 10 bases left between them. CDR3 protein: CASSLKERPYEQYV. The CDR3 region has the DNA TGTGCCAGCAGCTTAAAGGAAAGGCCCTACGAGCAGTACGTC.

The sample holds a few counts of this clonotype. The rearrangement uses TRBV6-5 and TRBJ2-2; 7 positions agree with TRBD1. CDR1 and CDR2 (germline): MNHEY, SVGAGI. The CDR3 extends over 15 amino acids. The trim removed 6 bases at V and 5 bases at J, leaving 9 bases unmatched. The CDR3 region has the DNA TGTGCCAGCAGATACAGGGGAGAGTTGACCGGGGAGCTGTTTTTT. Protein: CASRYRGELTGELFF.